A single sample gave rise to the 15 T cell receptor beta chains below, sequenced in a study of regulatory T cells in long-lasting Graves disease. Construction of TCR beta libraries relied on iRepertoire HTBI primers and on Arm-PCR targeting CDR3 regions. MiXCR was run by TCRdb on the multiplex PCR reads, yielding one entry per CDR3 protein. The sample shows hundreds of thousands of distinct CDR3 sequences, about 15% of them seen only once. Time point: newly diagnosed GD, antithyroid drugs for less than 3 months. Researchers made the TCR library from RNA that was extracted from PBMCs. This sample was shared with a second study, whose subject was T cells in Graves' hyperthyroidism and ophthalmopathy.

The sequencing here drew on peripheral blood mononuclear cells (PBMCs), taken at new diagnosis, from a patient treated with antithyroid drugs. These receptors were obtained from a woman aged 35 to 60 with Graves disease.

This clonotype was detected many times. The chain carries TRBV2 and TRBJ1-2; TRBD1 aligns across 11 bases. Germline values: CDR1 SNHLY, CDR2 FYNNEI. This CDR3 is built from 14 residues. V shed 7 bases, J shed 8 bases, and the junction held 9 bases outside the gene matches. The CDR3 sequence: CASIPGQGDRGYTF. CDR3 nucleotide sequence: TGTGCCAGCATCCCGGGACAGGGGGATCGGGGCTACACCTTC.

The chain is built from TRBV19 and TRBJ1-2; D is uncertain. The CDR3 runs to 13 residues. The germline V gene encodes CDR1 LNHDA and CDR2 SQIVND (reference sequence). V was clipped by 7 bases and J by 2 bases, with 11 bases between them. CDR3 sequence (DNA): TGTGCCAGTATGTGGAGACCAAACTATGGCTACACCTTC. Protein: CASMWRPNYGYTF.

This clonotype was seen at least ten times. V gene TRBV18 combines with J gene TRBJ1-5, with D tentatively TRBD1 (5 bases). Germline V gene data show CDR1 as KGHSH and CDR2 as LQKENI. Trimming shortened V by 8 bases and J by 6 bases, and 17 bases separated the two germline ends. The CDR3 extends over 14 amino acids. CDR3 protein: CASSLQGAGQPQHF. In DNA form, the CDR3 reads TGTGCCAGCAGCTTACAAGGGGCAGGTCAGCCCCAGCATTTT.

This clonotype was seen more than once but under ten times. The chain has TRBV7-9 and TRBJ1-1; a possible D gene is TRBD1 (6 bases). Germline-derived CDR1 and CDR2 are SEHNR and FQNEAQ (reference sequence). CDR3 length: 13 residues. V lost 8 bases to trimming and J lost 0 bases, with 10 bases between them. Written as DNA, the CDR3 is TGTGCCAGCGGGAGGGACATGAACACTGAAGCTTTCTTT. Amino acid sequence: CASGRDMNTEAFF.

The V gene is TRBV12-3 or TRBV12-4, the J gene TRBJ2-3; no firm D call. This CDR3 has 13 amino acids. The V and J ends lost 7 bases and 1 base respectively, with 9 bases between them. This CDR3 is CASTHHGTDTQYF. The CDR3 DNA is TGTGCCAGCACGCATCACGGCACAGATACGCAGTATTTT.

This clonotype was detected ten times or more. The rearrangement joins TRBV11-2 to TRBJ2-2; 8 bases are a match to TRBD2. The CDR3 extends over 16 amino acids. Trimming removed 4 bases from V and 0 bases from J; junction bases left unmatched: 4. The germline CDR1 and CDR2 sequences are SGHAT and FQNNGV. The CDR3 loop is CASSWTSSANTGELFF. CDR3 DNA: TGTGCCAGCAGCTGGACTAGCAGCGCGAACACCGGGGAGCTGTTTTTT.

V gene TRBV5-1 combines with J gene TRBJ2-3; no definite D call. The CDR3 covers 14 residues. Trimming shortened V by 0 bases and J by 9 bases, and 14 bases separated the two germline ends. Per germline, CDR1 SGHRS and CDR2 YFSETQ. CDR3 sequence reads: CASSLGLPAETQYF. CDR3 in DNA: TGCGCCAGCAGCTTGGGACTCCCGGCCGAAACGCAGTATTTT.

This clonotype has a handful of counts. The chain is built from TRBV20-1 and TRBJ1-1; TRBD1 matches 7 bases. CDR1 is DFQATT and CDR2 is SNEGSKA in the germline V gene (reference sequence). V lost 6 bases and J lost 0; bases outside the gene matches: 7. The CDR3 consists of 14 residues. In DNA form, the CDR3 reads TGCAGTGCGCCCCGACAGGGAATGAACACTGAAGCTTTCTTT. The encoded protein is CSAPRQGMNTEAFF.

This chain connects TRBV19 to TRBJ1-1; D unclear. The V gene lost 6 bases and the J gene lost 4 bases, with 15 bases spanning the gap. This CDR3 region has 14 residues. Germline V CDR1 and CDR2: LNHDA, SQIVND (reference sequence). In DNA, the CDR3 is TGTGCCAGTAGGACCTCATTGGGGAGCACTGAAGCTTTCTTT. It is translated as CASRTSLGSTEAFF.

This clonotype showed up many times. V and J are TRBV12-5 and TRBJ2-1, with D perhaps TRBD1 (6 bases). The CDR3 totals 15 residues. Germline assignment: CDR1 LGHNT and CDR2 FRNRAP. The germline V and J ends were trimmed by 4 bases and 6 bases, with 16 bases remaining between them. The DNA of the CDR3 is TGTGCTAGTGGTTCCCCCCGGGACAACCGCAATGAGCAGTTCTTC. Residues: CASGSPRDNRNEQFF.

This clonotype was seen at least ten times. The rearrangement uses TRBV28 and TRBJ2-7; D perhaps matches TRBD2 (6 bases). Per the germline V gene, CDR1 is MDHEN and CDR2 is SYDVKM. Trimming took off 6 bases at V and 0 bases at J, with 15 bases between the two ends. There are 15 residues in the CDR3. Here the CDR3 DNA reads TGTGCCAGCAGATTCGGACTAACGAGCTCCTACGAGCAGTACTTC. Its protein is CASRFGLTSSYEQYF.

This clonotype came up many times. CDR3 bases: TGTGCCACCAGCAGGCCGGGAACAGGGAAAGTAGATACGCAGTATTTT. It translates to CATSRPGTGKVDTQYF. The gene calls are TRBV15 and TRBJ2-3; a possible D gene is TRBD1 (6 bases). V was cut by 3 bases and J by 5 bases, with 18 bases left in between. CDR1 is LNHNV and CDR2 is YYDKDF in the germline V gene (reference sequence). The CDR3 consists of 16 residues.

This chain links TRBV10-3 with TRBJ2-7; either TRBD1 or TRBD2 may fit D (6 bases each). V was shortened by 3 bases and J by 3 bases, with 12 bases between the two germline ends. The CDR3 contains 14 residues. The germline CDR1 and CDR2 sequences are ENHRY and SYGVKD. The CDR3 DNA reads as TGTGCCATCAGTGACGCCGGGGGCGGCTACGAGCAGTACTTC. It translates to CAISDAGGGYEQYF.

V and J are TRBV12-3 or TRBV12-4 and TRBJ2-2; 10 nucleotides agree with TRBD1. This CDR3 spans 18 amino acids. Trimming took 6 bases from V and 0 from J; bases not matched to a gene: 10. The CDR3 region has the DNA TGTGCCAGCAGCCGAAGAGACAGGGGGCTATCGAACACCGGGGAGCTGTTTTTT. This gives the protein CASSRRDRGLSNTGELFF.

In its sample, this clonotype was seen a few times. The genes are TRBV14 and TRBJ1-1, with D possibly being TRBD1 (6 bases). Germline V gives CDR1 SGHDN, CDR2 FVKESK. V was pared by 1 base and J by 6 bases, with 12 bases between. The CDR3 loop spans 14 amino acids. Here the CDR3 DNA reads TGTGCCAGCAGCCAAGGAGGGGGAATCCCTGAAGCTTTCTTT. Residues: CASSQGGGIPEAFF.